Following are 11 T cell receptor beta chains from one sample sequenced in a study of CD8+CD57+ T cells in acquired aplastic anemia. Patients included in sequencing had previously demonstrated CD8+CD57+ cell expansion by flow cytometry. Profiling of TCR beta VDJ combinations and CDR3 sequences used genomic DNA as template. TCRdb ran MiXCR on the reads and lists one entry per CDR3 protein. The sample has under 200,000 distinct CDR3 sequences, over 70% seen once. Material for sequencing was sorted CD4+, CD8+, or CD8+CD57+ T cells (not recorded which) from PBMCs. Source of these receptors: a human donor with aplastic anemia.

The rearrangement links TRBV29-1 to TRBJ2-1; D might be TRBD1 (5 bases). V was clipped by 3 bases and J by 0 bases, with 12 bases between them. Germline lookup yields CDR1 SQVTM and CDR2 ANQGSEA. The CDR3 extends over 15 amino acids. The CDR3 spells CSVETDQSSYNEQFF. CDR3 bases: TGCAGCGTTGAGACAGACCAAAGCTCCTACAATGAGCAGTTCTTC.

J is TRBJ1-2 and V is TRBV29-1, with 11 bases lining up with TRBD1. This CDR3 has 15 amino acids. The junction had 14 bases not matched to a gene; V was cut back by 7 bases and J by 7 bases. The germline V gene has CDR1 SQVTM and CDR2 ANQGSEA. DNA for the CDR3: TGCAGCGCCGAGGAAACCGGGACAGGGGGTGGTGGCTACACCTTC. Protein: CSAEETGTGGGGYTF.

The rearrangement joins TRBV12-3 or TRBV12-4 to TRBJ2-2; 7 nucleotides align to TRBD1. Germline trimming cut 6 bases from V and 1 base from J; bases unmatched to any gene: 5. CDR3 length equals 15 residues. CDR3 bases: TGTGCCAGCAGAAGGGACAGAGGGAACACCGGGGAGCTGTTTTTT. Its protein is CASRRDRGNTGELFF.

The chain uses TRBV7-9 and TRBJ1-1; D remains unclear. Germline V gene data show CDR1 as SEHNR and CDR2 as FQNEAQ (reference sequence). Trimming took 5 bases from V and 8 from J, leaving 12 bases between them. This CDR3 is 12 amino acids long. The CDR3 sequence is CASSDGFSEAFF. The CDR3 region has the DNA TGTGCCAGCAGCGATGGTTTCTCGGAAGCTTTCTTT.

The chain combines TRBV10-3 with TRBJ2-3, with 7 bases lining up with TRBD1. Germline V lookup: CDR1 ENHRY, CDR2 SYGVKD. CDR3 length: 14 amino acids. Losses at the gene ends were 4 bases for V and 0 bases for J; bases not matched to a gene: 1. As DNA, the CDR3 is TGTGCCATCAGTGGGGGACAGAGCACAGATACGCAGTATTTT. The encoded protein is CAISGGQSTDTQYF.

The CDR3 reads CASSLAGAFSYEQYF. The CDR3 nucleotides read TGCGCCAGCAGCTTGGCGGGGGCTTTTTCCTACGAGCAGTACTTC. The genes are TRBV5-1 and TRBJ2-7; possibly TRBD1 or TRBD2 for D (6 bases each). The germline gives CDR1 SGHRS, CDR2 YFSETQ. The V end lost 0 bases, the J end lost 1 base, and 11 bases lay between the germline ends. CDR3 length: 15 amino acids. The full variable domain, rest sourced from reference TRBV5-1 and TRBJ2-7, is KAGVTQTPRYLIKTRGQQVTLSCSPISGHRSVSWYQQTPGQGLQFLFEYFSETQRNKGNFPGRFSGRQFSNSRSEMNVSTLELGDSALYLCASSLAGAFSYEQYFGPGTRLTVT.

For the CDR3, the DNA is TGCAGTGCTAGAGATCTGGCCAGGAACACTGAAGCTTTCTTT. Encoded protein: CSARDLARNTEAFF. This chain joins TRBV20-1 and TRBJ1-1; no definite D call. This CDR3 is 14 amino acids long. The germline V and J ends were trimmed by 0 bases and 1 base, with 9 bases remaining between them. Germline V gene data show CDR1 as DFQATT and CDR2 as SNEGSKA (reference sequence).

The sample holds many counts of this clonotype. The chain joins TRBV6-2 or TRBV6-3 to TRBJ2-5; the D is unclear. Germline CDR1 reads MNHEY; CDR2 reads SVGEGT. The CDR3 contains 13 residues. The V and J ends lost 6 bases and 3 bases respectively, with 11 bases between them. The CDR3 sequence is CASSPSEKETQYF. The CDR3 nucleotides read TGTGCCAGCAGCCCTTCTGAAAAAGAGACCCAGTACTTC.

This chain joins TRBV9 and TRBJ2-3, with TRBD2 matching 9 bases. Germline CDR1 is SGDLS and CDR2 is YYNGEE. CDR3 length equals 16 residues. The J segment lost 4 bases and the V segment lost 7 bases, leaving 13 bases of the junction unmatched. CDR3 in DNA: TGTGCCAGCTCCACTAAGCCGCGGGGGGGAGCAGATACGCAGTATTTT. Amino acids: CASSTKPRGGADTQYF. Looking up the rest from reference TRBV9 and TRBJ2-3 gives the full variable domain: DSGVTQTPKHLITATGQRVTLRCSPRSGDLSVYWYQQSLDQGLQFLIQYYNGEERAKGNILERFSAQQFPDLHSELNLSSLELGDSALYFCASSTKPRGGADTQYFGPGTRLTVL.

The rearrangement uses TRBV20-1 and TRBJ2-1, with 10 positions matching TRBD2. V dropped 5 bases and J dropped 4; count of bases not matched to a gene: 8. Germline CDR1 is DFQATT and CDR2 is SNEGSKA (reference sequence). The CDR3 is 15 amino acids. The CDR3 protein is CSAGLSSGGYNEQFF. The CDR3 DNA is TGCAGTGCTGGCCTTAGTAGCGGGGGGTACAATGAGCAGTTCTTC.

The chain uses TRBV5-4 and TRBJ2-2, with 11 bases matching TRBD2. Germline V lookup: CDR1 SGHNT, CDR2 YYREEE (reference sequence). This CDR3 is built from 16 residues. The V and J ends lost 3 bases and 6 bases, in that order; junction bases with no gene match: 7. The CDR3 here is CASSSGTSGSSGELFF. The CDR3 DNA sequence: TGTGCCAGCAGCTCAGGGACTAGCGGTTCTTCCGGGGAGCTGTTTTTT.